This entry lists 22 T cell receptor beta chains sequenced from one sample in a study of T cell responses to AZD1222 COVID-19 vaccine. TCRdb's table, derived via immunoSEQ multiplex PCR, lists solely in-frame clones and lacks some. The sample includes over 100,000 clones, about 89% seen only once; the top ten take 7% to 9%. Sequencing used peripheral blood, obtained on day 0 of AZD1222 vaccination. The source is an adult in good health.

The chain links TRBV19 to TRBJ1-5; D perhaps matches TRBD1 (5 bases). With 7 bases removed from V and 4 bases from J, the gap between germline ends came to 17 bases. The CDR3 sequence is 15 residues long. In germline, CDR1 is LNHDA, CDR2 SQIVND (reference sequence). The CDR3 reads CASTPGLAKNQPQHF. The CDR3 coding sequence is TGTGCCAGTACCCCGGGACTGGCGAAAAATCAGCCCCAGCATTTT.

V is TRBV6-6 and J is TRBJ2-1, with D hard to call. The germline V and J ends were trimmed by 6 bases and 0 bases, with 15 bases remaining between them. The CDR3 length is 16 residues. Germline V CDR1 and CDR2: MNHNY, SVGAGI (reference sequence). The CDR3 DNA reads TGTGCCAGCAGCCCGCATGACTTGAGCTCCTACAATGAGCAGTTCTTC. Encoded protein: CASSPHDLSSYNEQFF.

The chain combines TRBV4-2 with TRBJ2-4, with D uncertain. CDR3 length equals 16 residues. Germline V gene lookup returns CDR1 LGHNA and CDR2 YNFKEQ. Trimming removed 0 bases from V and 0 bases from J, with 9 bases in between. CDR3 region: CASSQELRVAKNIQYF. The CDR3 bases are TGTGCCAGCAGCCAAGAACTCCGGGTAGCCAAAAACATTCAGTACTTC.

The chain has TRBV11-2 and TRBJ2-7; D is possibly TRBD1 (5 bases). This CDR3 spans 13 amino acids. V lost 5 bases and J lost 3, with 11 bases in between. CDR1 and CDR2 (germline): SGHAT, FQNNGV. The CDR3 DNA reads TGTGCCAGCAGCCGAGACAGAGTCTACGAGCAGTACTTC. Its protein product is CASSRDRVYEQYF.

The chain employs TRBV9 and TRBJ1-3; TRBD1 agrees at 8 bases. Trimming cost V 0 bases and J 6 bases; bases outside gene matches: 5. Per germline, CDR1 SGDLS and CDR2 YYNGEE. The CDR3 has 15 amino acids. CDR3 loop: CASSVAGQGINTIYF. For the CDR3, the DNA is TGTGCCAGCAGCGTAGCTGGACAGGGTATAAACACCATATATTTT.

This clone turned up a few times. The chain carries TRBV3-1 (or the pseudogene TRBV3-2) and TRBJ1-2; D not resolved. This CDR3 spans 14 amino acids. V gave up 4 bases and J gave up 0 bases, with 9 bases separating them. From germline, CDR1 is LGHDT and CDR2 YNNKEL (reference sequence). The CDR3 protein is CASSRGRANYGYTF. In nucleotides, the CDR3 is TGTGCCAGCAGCCGAGGAAGAGCTAACTATGGCTACACCTTC.

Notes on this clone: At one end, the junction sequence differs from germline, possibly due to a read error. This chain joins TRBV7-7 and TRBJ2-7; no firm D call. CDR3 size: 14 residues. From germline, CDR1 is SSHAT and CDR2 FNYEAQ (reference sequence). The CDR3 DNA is TGTGCTAGCAGCTTATCGGTTAGCTCCTCCGAGCAGTACTTC. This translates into CASSLSVSSSEQYF.

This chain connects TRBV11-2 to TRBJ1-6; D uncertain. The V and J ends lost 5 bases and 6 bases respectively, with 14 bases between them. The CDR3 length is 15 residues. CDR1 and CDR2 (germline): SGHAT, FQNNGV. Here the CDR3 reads CASSPRPRGNSPLHF. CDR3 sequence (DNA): TGTGCCAGCAGCCCACGCCCCCGTGGTAATTCACCCCTCCACTTT.

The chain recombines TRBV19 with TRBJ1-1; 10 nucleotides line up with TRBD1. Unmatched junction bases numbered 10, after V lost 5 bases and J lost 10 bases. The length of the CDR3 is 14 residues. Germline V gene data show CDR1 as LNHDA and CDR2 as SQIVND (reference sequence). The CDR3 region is CASSGGQGSKGAFF. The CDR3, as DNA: TGTGCCAGTAGTGGGGGACAGGGGTCAAAGGGAGCTTTCTTT.

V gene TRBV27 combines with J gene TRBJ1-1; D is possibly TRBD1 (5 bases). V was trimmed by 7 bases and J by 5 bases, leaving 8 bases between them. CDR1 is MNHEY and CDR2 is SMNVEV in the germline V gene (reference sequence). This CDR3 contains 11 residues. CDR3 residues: CASTWGTEAFF. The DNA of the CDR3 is TGTGCCAGCACCTGGGGGACTGAAGCTTTCTTT.

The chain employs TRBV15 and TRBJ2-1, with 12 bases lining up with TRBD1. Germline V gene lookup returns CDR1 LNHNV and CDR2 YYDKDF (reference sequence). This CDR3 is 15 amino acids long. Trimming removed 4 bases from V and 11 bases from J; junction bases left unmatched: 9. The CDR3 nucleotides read TGTGCCACCAGCATGGGACAGGGGGCGAGCGATAAGCAGTTCTTC. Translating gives CATSMGQGASDKQFF.

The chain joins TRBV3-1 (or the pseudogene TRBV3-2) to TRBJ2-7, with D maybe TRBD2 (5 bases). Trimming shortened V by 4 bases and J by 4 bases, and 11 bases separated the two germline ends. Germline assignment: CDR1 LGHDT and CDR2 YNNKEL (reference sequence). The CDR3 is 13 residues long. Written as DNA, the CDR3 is TGTGCCAGCAGCCGTAAGGGCGGGTACGAGCAGTACTTC. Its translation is CASSRKGGYEQYF.

As DNA, the CDR3 is TGTGCCAGCAGCCCCTTGGCAGGGTGGGATGGCTACACCTTC. It translates to CASSPLAGWDGYTF. V is TRBV5-4 and J is TRBJ1-2, with a tentative D call TRBD1 (5 bases). The V and J ends lost 4 bases and 6 bases respectively, with 16 bases between them. CDR1 and CDR2 (germline): SGHNT, YYREEE (reference sequence). This CDR3 is built from 14 residues.

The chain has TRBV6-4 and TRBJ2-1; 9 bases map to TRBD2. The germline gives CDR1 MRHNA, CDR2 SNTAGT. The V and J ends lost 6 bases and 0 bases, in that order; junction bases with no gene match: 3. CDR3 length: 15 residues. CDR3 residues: CASSVSGSSYNEQFF. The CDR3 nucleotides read TGTGCCAGCAGCGTTAGCGGGAGCTCCTACAATGAGCAGTTCTTC.

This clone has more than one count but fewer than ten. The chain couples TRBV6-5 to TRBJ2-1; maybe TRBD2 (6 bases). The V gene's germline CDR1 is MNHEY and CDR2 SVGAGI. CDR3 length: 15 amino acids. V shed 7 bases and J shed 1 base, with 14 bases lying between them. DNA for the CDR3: TGTGCCAGCATCCCGGGGGTCGGGTCCTACAATGAGCAGTTCTTC. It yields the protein CASIPGVGSYNEQFF.

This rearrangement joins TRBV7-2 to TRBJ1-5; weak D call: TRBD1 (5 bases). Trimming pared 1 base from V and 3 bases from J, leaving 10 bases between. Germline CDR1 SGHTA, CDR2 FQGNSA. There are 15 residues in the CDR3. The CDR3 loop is CASSLGARDNQPQHF. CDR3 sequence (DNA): TGTGCCAGCAGCTTAGGCGCCAGGGACAATCAGCCCCAGCATTTT.

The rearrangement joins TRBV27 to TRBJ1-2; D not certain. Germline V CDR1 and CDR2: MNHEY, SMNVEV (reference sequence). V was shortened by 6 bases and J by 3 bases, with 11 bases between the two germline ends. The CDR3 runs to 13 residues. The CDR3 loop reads CASSLHADYGYTF. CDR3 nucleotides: TGTGCCAGCAGCCTACACGCAGACTATGGCTACACCTTC.

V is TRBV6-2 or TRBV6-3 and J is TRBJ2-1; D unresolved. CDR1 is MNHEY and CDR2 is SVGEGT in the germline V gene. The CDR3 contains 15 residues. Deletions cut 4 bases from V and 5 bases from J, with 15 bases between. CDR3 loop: CASSFWPTLDNEQFF. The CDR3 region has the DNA TGTGCCAGCAGTTTCTGGCCCACTCTTGACAATGAGCAGTTCTTC.

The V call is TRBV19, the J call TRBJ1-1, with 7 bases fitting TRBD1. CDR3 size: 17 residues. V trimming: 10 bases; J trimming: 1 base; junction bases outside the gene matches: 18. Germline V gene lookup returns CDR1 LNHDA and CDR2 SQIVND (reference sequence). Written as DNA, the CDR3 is TGTGCCACTCGCCCCCCCCAGGGCGCAGGGGGGAACACTGAAGCTTTCTTT. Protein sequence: CATRPPQGAGGNTEAFF.

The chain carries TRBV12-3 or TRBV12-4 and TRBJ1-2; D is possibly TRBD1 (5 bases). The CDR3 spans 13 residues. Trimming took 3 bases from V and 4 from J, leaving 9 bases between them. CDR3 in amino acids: CASSFGAFYGYTF. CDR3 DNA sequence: TGTGCCAGCAGTTTTGGGGCCTTCTATGGCTACACCTTC.

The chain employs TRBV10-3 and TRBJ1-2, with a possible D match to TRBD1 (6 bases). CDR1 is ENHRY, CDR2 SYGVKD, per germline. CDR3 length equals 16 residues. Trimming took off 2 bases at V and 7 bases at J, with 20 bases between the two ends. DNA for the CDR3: TGTGCCATCAGTGAGCCGAGGGGAGGGGGTGTCGGTGGCTACACCTTC. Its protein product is CAISEPRGGGVGGYTF.

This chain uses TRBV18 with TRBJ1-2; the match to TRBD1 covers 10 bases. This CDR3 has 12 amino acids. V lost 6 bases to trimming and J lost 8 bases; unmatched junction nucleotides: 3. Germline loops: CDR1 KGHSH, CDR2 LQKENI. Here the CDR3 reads CASSPDRGGYTF. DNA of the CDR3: TGTGCCAGCTCCCCGGACAGGGGGGGCTACACCTTC.